This passage covers 16 T cell receptor beta chains from one sample sequenced in a study of vaccination and CD4 T cells after COVID-19. Sequenced with the Oncomine TCR Beta short-read assay was DNA taken from cultured CD4+ T cells. TCRdb independently ran MiXCR on the PCR reads; one entry per CDR3 protein. The sample shows 13,000 to 15,000 distinct CDR3 sequences, roughly 53% of them seen only once. Treatment denoted: approximately 9-day PBMC culture with coronavirus spike peptide pools or control peptides (ViraFEST assay). These receptors are not linked to any known antigen. This material consisted of CD4+ T cells from blood, cultured in vitro, taken before SARS-CoV-2 vaccination. Source of these receptors: a human donor who had recovered from COVID-19.

This clonotype rates as medium-sized (0.01 to 0.1%). CDR3 bases: TGTGCCACCAGTGGGGGCGATGGCCCCAGACATTTT. It translates to CATSGGDGPRHF. V usage is TRBV24-1 and J usage is TRBJ1-5; D is perhaps TRBD1 (5 bases). V was shortened by 5 bases and J by 16 bases, with 17 bases between the two germline ends. CDR1 is KGHDR and CDR2 is SFDVKD in the germline V gene. CDR3 length equals 12 residues.

This clonotype occurred once. The chain is built from TRBV19 and TRBJ1-5, with D hard to call. CDR1 is LNHDA, CDR2 SQIVND, per germline (reference sequence). Trimming cost V 3 bases and J 6 bases, with 6 bases left between them. The CDR3 runs 12 residues. CDR3 sequence reads: CASSIRSQPQHF. CDR3 sequence (DNA): TGTGCCAGTAGTATTCGGTCTCAGCCCCAGCATTTT.

The chain recombines TRBV7-3 with TRBJ2-4; unclear D gene. Germline assignment: CDR1 SGHTA and CDR2 FQGTGA. Trimming pared 3 bases from V and 0 bases from J, leaving 3 bases between. This CDR3 has 13 amino acids. This chain's CDR3 is CASSFTAKNIQYF. CDR3 sequence (DNA): TGTGCCAGCAGCTTTACAGCCAAAAACATTCAGTACTTC.

The J gene is TRBJ2-7, the V gene TRBV6-5; possibly TRBD1 for D (6 bases). Germline V gene sequence: CDR1 MNHEY, CDR2 SVGAGI. The CDR3 runs to 16 residues. The V end was cut by 3 bases, the J end by 4 bases, with 19 bases between. The CDR3 here is CASSYTPVGAGYEQYF. In nucleotides, the CDR3 is TGTGCCAGCAGTTATACGCCGGTGGGGGCTGGGTACGAGCAGTACTTC.

This CDR3 is CASSPDSYGYTF. The CDR3 nucleotides read TGTGCCAGCAGCCCCGACAGCTATGGCTACACCTTC. This sequence joins TRBV6-2 or TRBV6-3 and TRBJ1-2; tentatively, D is TRBD1 (5 bases). This CDR3 comprises 12 residues. Trimming took off 6 bases at V and 4 bases at J, with 9 bases between the two ends. Per the germline V gene, CDR1 is MNHEY and CDR2 is SVGEGT.

The genes are TRBV21-1 and TRBJ2-3; TRBD2 is the table's D call and was not checked against the DNA. TRBV21-1 is recorded as a pseudogene. The CDR3 spans 17 residues. DNA of the CDR3: TGTGCCAGCATTAGGACTGTGGGGAGCGAAAGCACAGATACGCAGTATTTT. Residues: CASIRTVGSESTDTQYF.

V is TRBV19 and J is TRBJ2-7; 13 bases match TRBD2. The CDR3 runs 17 residues. The J segment lost 3 bases and the V segment lost 5 bases, leaving 10 bases of the junction unmatched. Germline V gene lookup returns CDR1 LNHDA and CDR2 SQIVND (reference sequence). CDR3: CASSSGGLAGVFYEQYF. DNA of the CDR3: TGTGCCAGTAGTTCCGGCGGACTAGCGGGAGTCTTCTACGAGCAGTACTTC.

V and J are TRBV11-2 and TRBJ2-3; D gene uncertain. The CDR3 has 14 amino acids. Germline assignment: CDR1 SGHAT and CDR2 FQNNGV. With 1 base removed from V and 0 bases from J, the gap between germline ends came to 5 bases. The CDR3 nucleotides read TGTGCCAGCAGCTTAGGGCGGAGCACAGATACGCAGTATTTT. Encoded protein: CASSLGRSTDTQYF.

The chain recombines TRBV6-1 with TRBJ2-2; a weak D match, TRBD1 (5 bases). Germline lookup yields CDR1 MNHNS and CDR2 SASEGT. V was trimmed by 5 bases and J by 2 bases, leaving 12 bases between them. The CDR3 is 15 amino acids. This CDR3 is CASSPTAINTGELFF. The CDR3 coding sequence is TGTGCCAGCAGTCCGACAGCTATAAACACCGGGGAGCTGTTTTTT.

The table lists this clonotype with a few counts. The rearrangement links TRBV4-1 to TRBJ1-1; weak D call: TRBD1 (5 bases). The CDR3 covers 15 residues. V gave up 2 bases and J gave up 1 base, with 11 bases separating them. Germline V gene lookup returns CDR1 MGHRA and CDR2 YSYEKL. CDR3 protein: CASSQFQGGNTEAFF. The CDR3 coding sequence is TGCGCCAGCAGCCAATTCCAGGGCGGGAACACTGAAGCTTTCTTT.

The rearrangement joins TRBV2 to TRBJ2-5; TRBD2 might be the D (5 bases). CDR1 is SNHLY and CDR2 is FYNNEI in the germline V gene. The CDR3 runs 15 residues. V lost 3 bases, J lost 2 bases, and 13 bases lay in between. The CDR3 spells CASSDSVGRQETQYF. The DNA for the CDR3 is TGTGCCAGCAGTGATAGCGTCGGCCGACAAGAGACCCAGTACTTC.

V and J are TRBV20-1 and TRBJ2-1; 13 bases fit TRBD2. This CDR3 is built from 18 residues. Germline V gene lookup returns CDR1 DFQATT and CDR2 SNEGSKA (reference sequence). V lost 8 bases, J lost 1 base, and 14 bases stayed unmatched. The CDR3 region is CSTRTSGRTFWSYNEQFF. CDR3 in DNA: TGCAGTACCCGGACTAGCGGGAGAACCTTTTGGTCCTACAATGAGCAGTTCTTC.

The rearrangement uses TRBV7-9 and TRBJ2-5; TRBD1 matches 7 bases. V dropped 5 bases and J dropped 4; count of bases not matched to a gene: 7. CDR3 length equals 14 residues. The germline gives CDR1 SEHNR, CDR2 FQNEAQ (reference sequence). This chain's CDR3 is CASSRTGAAETQYF. CDR3 sequence (DNA): TGTGCCAGCAGCCGTACAGGGGCAGCAGAGACCCAGTACTTC.

The chain joins TRBV28 to TRBJ2-5; D is undetermined. Trimming cost V 1 base and J 4 bases, with 7 bases left between them. Germline V gene sequence: CDR1 MDHEN, CDR2 SYDVKM. The CDR3 runs to 13 residues. CDR3 sequence: CASSLSGSETQYF. The CDR3, as DNA: TGTGCCAGCAGTTTATCTGGATCAGAGACCCAGTACTTC.

A few counts support this clonotype. This chain links TRBV6-1 with TRBJ1-2, with D maybe TRBD1 (6 bases). This CDR3 is 16 amino acids long. The germline gives CDR1 MNHNS, CDR2 SASEGT. Trimming removed 5 bases at V and 4 bases at J, with 20 bases between. CDR3 DNA sequence: TGTGCCAGCAGTCAGTCCGGGGGCGGTCGCCTCTATGGCTACACCTTC. Its protein product is CASSQSGGGRLYGYTF.

This clonotype has a handful of counts. This chain links TRBV20-1 with TRBJ1-1; no definite D call. The germline gives CDR1 DFQATT, CDR2 SNEGSKA (reference sequence). The CDR3 consists of 13 residues. The V end was cut by 3 bases, the J end by 6 bases, with 14 bases between. In nucleotides, the CDR3 is TGCAGTGCTAGGGAGCACATAGACGCTGAAGCTTTCTTT. The encoded protein is CSAREHIDAEAFF.